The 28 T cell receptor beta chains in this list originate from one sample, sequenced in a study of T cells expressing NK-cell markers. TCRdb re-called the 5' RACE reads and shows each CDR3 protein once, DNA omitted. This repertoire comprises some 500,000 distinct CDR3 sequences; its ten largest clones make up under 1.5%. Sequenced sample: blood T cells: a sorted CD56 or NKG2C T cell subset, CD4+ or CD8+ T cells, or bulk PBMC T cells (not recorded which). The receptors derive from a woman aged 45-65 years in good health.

CDR3 protein: CASSPRLRVSEQFF. The chain recombines TRBV7-2 with TRBJ2-1; the TRBD1 assignment by TCRdb is unverifiable without DNA. The CDR3 spans 14 residues. Per germline, CDR1 SGHTA and CDR2 FQGNSA.

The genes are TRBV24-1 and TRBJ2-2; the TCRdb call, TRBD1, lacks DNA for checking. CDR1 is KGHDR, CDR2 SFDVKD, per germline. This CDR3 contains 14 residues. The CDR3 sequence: CATRQGAGAGELFF.

CDR3 sequence reads: CASSLTARPPGSYGYTF. The chain uses TRBV7-3 and TRBJ1-2; the TRBD1 assignment by TCRdb is unverifiable without DNA. The CDR3 is 17 residues long. CDR1 and CDR2 (germline): SGHTA, FQGTGA.

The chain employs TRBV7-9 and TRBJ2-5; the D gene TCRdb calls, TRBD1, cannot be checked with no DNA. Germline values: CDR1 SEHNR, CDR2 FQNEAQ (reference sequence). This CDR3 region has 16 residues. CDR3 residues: CASSLGLSQALRTQYF. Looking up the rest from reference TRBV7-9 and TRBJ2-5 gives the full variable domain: DTGVSQNPRHKITKRGQNVTFRCDPISEHNRLYWYRQTLGQGPEFLTYFQNEAQLEKSRLLSDRFSAERPKGSFSTLEIQRTEQGDSAMYLCASSLGLSQALRTQYFGPGTRLLVL.

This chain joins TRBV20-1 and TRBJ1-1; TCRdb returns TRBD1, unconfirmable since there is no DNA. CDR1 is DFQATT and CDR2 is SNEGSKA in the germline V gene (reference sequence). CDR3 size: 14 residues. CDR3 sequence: CSAGGLGMNTEAFF.

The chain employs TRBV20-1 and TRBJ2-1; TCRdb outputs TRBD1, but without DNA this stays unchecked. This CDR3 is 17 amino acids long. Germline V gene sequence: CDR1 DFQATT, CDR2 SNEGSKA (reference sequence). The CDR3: CSARDLGALFSYNEQFF.

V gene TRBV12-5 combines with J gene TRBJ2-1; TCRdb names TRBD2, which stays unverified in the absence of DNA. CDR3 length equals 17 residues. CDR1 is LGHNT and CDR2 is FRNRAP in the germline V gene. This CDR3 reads CASGSPPLAGRNNEQFF.

CDR3 region: CASSLGGGNAGELFF. The V call is TRBV7-2, the J call TRBJ2-2; TCRdb picks TRBD2, but there is no DNA to check that call. The CDR3 contains 15 residues. Germline V gene lookup returns CDR1 SGHTA and CDR2 FQGNSA.

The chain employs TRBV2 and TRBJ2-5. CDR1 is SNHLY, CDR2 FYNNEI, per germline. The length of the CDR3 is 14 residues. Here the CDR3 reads CASSDRASLETQYF. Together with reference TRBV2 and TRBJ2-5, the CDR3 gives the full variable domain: EPEVTQTPSHQVTQMGQEVILRCVPISNHLYFYWYRQILGQKVEFLVSFYNNEISEKSEIFDDQFSVERPDGSNFTLKIRSTKLEDSAMYFCASSDRASLETQYFGPGTRLLVL.

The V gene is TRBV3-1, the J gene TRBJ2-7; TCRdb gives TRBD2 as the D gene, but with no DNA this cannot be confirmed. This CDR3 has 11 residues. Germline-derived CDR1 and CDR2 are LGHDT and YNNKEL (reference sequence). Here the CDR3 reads CASSGGREQYF.

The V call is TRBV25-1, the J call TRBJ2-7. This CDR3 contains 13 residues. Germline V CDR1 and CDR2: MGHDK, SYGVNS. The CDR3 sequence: CASSTLGSYEQYF.

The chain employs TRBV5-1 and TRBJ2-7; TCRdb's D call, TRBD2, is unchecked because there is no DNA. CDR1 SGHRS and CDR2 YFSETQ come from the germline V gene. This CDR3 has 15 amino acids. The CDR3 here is CASSLASSGSVEQYF.

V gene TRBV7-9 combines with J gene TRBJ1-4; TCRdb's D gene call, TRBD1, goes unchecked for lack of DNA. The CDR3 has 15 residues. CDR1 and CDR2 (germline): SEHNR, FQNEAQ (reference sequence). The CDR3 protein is CASSARQATNEKLFF.

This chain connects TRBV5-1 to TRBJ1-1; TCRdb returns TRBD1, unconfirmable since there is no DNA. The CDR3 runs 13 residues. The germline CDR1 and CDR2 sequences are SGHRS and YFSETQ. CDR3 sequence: CASRMDRDTEAFF.

The CDR3 protein is CASRRDTSSEQFF. This sequence joins TRBV12-3 or TRBV12-4 and TRBJ2-1; the TCRdb call, TRBD1, lacks DNA for checking. The CDR3 spans 13 residues.

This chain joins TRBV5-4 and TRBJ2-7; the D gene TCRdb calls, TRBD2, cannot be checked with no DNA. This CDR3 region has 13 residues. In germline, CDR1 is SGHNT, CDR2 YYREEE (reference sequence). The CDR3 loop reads CASSLRGGNEQYF.

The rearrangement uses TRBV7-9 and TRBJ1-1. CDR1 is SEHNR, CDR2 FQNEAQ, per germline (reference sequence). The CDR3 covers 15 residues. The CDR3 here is CASSQSGGRNTEAFF.

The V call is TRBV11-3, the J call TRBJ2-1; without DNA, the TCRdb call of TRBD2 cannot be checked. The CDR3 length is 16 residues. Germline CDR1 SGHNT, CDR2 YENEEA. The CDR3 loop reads CASSLAGGTTGNEQFF.

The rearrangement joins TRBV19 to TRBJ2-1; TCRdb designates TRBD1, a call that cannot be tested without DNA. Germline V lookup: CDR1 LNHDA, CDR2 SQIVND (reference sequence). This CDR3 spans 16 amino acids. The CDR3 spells CASSIKGTVGSNEQFF.

CDR3 loop: CASSPKQGAGGETQYF. This chain joins TRBV5-6 and TRBJ2-5; as DNA is missing, the TRBD1 call by TCRdb cannot be tested. Germline CDR1 is SGHDT and CDR2 is YYEEEE. The CDR3 loop spans 16 amino acids.

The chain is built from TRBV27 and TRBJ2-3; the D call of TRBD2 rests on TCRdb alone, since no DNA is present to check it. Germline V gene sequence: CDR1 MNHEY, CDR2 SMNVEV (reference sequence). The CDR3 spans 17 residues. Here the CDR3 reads CASSLGRQGQSTDTQYF.

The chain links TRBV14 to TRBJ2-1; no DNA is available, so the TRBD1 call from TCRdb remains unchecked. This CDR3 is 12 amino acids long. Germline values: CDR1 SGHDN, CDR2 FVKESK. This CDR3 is CASSPAGRAQFF.

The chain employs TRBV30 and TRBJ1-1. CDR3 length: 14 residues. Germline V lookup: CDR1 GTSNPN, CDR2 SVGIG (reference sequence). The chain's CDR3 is CAWSVRAEGTEAFF.

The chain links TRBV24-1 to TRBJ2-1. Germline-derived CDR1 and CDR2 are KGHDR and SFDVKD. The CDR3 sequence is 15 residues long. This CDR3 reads CATSGEISSYNEQFF.

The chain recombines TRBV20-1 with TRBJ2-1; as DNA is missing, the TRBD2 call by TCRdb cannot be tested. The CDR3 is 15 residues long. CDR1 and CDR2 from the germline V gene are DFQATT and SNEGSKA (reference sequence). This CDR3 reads CSATRTSVIVDEQFF.

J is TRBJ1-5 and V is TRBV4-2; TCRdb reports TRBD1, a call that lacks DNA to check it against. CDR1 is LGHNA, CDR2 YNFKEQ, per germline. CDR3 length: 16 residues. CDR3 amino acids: CASSQEGGLSNQPQHF.

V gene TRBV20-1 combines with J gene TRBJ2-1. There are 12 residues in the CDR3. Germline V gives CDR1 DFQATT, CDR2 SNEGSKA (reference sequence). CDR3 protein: CSAPNWYNEQFF.

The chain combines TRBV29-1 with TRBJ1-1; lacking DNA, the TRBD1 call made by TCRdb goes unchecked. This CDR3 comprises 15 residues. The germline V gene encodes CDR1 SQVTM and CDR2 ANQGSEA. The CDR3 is CSVGTRGRMNTEAFF.